The source of this T cell receptor beta chain is a study of CXCR3-negative and CXCR3-positive naive CD8 T cells. Overall study findings and caveats: When CXCR3-positive naive cells were set against CXCR3-negative naive cells, the former had more hydrophobic TRB CDR3s. Memory CD8+ cells showed much lower diversity, while both naive subsets displayed comparably high diversity. CXCR3-negative and CXCR3-positive naive cells shared comparable TRBV-TRBJ usage, but memory cells did not.

Through 5' RACE with UMI labels, the TRB cDNA libraries were prepared. From its re-call of the 5' RACE reads, TCRdb lists each CDR3 protein once, without DNA. The sample's table shows roughly 110,000 distinct CDR3 sequences. This CDR3 contains 15 residues. Germline V lookup: CDR1 SNHLY, CDR2 FYNNEI. Every CD8+ T cell subset underwent triplicate sorting at some 300,000 cells apiece. Naivety in CD8+ T cells corresponded to a CD45RO-CCR7+CD27+CD95- phenotype. With regard to this clonotype: Its antigen is still unknown.

The chain employs TRBV2 and TRBJ2-7. The sample taken for sequencing was naive CXCR3+ CD8+ T cells from blood. Subset in this sample: CD45RO-CCR7+CD27+CD95- naive CD8+ T cells expressing CXCR3 (TNR3+). The sequence was collected from a human donor in good health. Some clones in this sample may be carry-over from other donors' samples. CDR3 loop: CASSEGRGYDYEQYF.